Presented here are 11 T cell receptor beta chains from one specimen sequenced in a study of graft-versus-host responses after intestinal transplantation. Their antigen targets remain unknown. Produced via immunoSEQ multiplex PCR; TCRdb's table is partial and in-frame only. The table has about 96,000 clones, roughly 92% seen once. Sequenced here: unstimulated CD4+ T cells sorted from spleen or lymph node cells, sampled before intestinal transplant. The receptors derive from a human donor who received an intestinal transplant.

The chain combines TRBV5-1 with TRBJ1-2; D is unclear. The V gene's germline CDR1 is SGHRS and CDR2 YFSETQ. The length of the CDR3 is 13 residues. V shed 0 bases and J shed 3 bases, with 6 bases lying between them. The DNA of the CDR3 is TGCGCCAGCAGCTTGGACAAAGACTATGGCTACACCTTC. It is translated as CASSLDKDYGYTF.

J is TRBJ1-1 and V is TRBV30; maybe TRBD1 (6 bases). Deletions cut 5 bases from V and 1 base from J, with 11 bases between. The CDR3 has 13 residues. Germline values: CDR1 GTSNPN, CDR2 SVGIG (reference sequence). The CDR3 here is CAWGDTRNTEAFF. CDR3 DNA: TGTGCCTGGGGGGACACAAGGAACACTGAAGCTTTCTTT.

The chain employs TRBV30 and TRBJ2-1, with TRBD2 as a possible D gene (7 bases). V was clipped by 1 base and J by 0 bases, with 13 bases between them. The CDR3 totals 16 residues. Germline loops: CDR1 GTSNPN, CDR2 SVGIG (reference sequence). The CDR3 DNA sequence: TGTGCCTGGAGTGGATCGGGGGGCGTCTCCTACAATGAGCAGTTCTTC. Its translation is CAWSGSGGVSYNEQFF.

V usage is TRBV10-2 and J usage is TRBJ2-1; TRBD2 agrees at 10 bases. CDR1 and CDR2 (germline): WSHSY, SAAADI. This CDR3 region has 16 residues. V gave up 4 bases and J gave up 2 bases; unmatched junction bases: 5. In DNA form, the CDR3 reads TGCGCCAGCAGTGGGTCTAGCGGGAGCCCCTACAATGAGCAGTTCTTC. Protein sequence: CASSGSSGSPYNEQFF.

The chain has TRBV9 and TRBJ2-7; D not certain. V was trimmed by 3 bases and J by 3 bases, leaving 4 bases between them. The CDR3 covers 11 residues. CDR1 SGDLS and CDR2 YYNGEE come from the germline V gene. This CDR3 reads CASSAFYEQYF. The CDR3 nucleotides read TGTGCCAGCAGCGCCTTCTACGAGCAGTACTTC.

This clone was seen once. This chain links TRBV6-1 with TRBJ1-6, with D unresolved. Per germline, CDR1 MNHNS and CDR2 SASEGT. The V gene lost 3 bases and the J gene lost 0 bases, with 12 bases spanning the gap. The CDR3 contains 17 residues. CDR3 DNA sequence: TGTGCCAGCAGTGAGCTAGGTGTGAGCTCCTATAATTCACCCCTCCACTTT. Its translation is CASSELGVSSYNSPLHF.

This sequence joins TRBV6-5 and TRBJ1-2, with D tentatively TRBD1 (5 bases). The germline CDR1 and CDR2 sequences are MNHEY and SVGAGI. Between the trimmed V and J ends, which lost 8 bases and 2 bases, there was a span of 18 bases. This CDR3 is 15 amino acids long. In DNA form, the CDR3 reads TGTGCCAGCCGAAAAGACCGCAGGGTAAACTATGGCTACACCTTC. Protein sequence: CASRKDRRVNYGYTF.

This sequence joins TRBV14 and TRBJ1-2, with TRBD1 as a possible D gene (5 bases). Germline V gene data show CDR1 as SGHDN and CDR2 as FVKESK. Trimming pared 0 bases from V and 13 bases from J, leaving 15 bases between. The CDR3 consists of 13 residues. CDR3 sequence (DNA): TGTGCCAGCAGCCAAGATCTTCAGGGCCAACTCACCTTC. It is translated as CASSQDLQGQLTF.

This clone was observed once. V gene TRBV11-2 combines with J gene TRBJ1-3; TRBD1 aligns across 8 bases. The CDR3 covers 16 residues. Germline assignment: CDR1 SGHAT and CDR2 FQNNGV. The trim removed 4 bases at V and 2 bases at J, leaving 7 bases unmatched. CDR3 protein: CASSSDRARPGNTIYF. CDR3 DNA: TGTGCCAGCAGCTCGGACAGGGCTAGGCCTGGAAACACCATATATTTT.

The chain combines TRBV6-5 with TRBJ2-7, with a possible D match to TRBD2 (5 bases). Between the trimmed V and J ends, which lost 7 bases and 0 bases, there was a span of 13 bases. This CDR3 comprises 14 residues. Germline CDR1 MNHEY, CDR2 SVGAGI. The CDR3 sequence is CASKTQRSSYEQYF. DNA of the CDR3: TGTGCCAGCAAAACGCAGCGGAGCTCCTACGAGCAGTACTTC.

The chain uses TRBV23-1 and TRBJ2-1; no clear D. TRBV23-1 is known as an ORF, though its function is uncertain. The germline V and J ends were trimmed by 0 bases and 5 bases, with 8 bases remaining between them. The CDR3 loop spans 14 amino acids. CDR3 in DNA: TGCGCCAGCAGTCAATCGAGCCTCAACAATGAGCAGTTCTTC. It yields the protein CASSQSSLNNEQFF.